This T cell receptor beta chain was identified in a study of CXCR3-negative and CXCR3-positive naive CD8 T cells. The study's findings and limits: Surface CD5 matched across naive subsets, and TRB CDR3 properties served to infer TCR strength. Hydrophobicity was higher for TRB CDR3s found in CXCR3-positive naive cells than in CXCR3-negative naive cells. Partial loss of CXCR3 expression followed cryopreservation; most assays used fresh PBMCs. In both naive subsets diversity was comparably high, whereas memory CD8+ cells showed much lower diversity.

CD45RO-CCR7+CD27+CD95- characterized naive CD8+ T cells. As concerns this clonotype: Antigen: not known.

The CDR3 consists of 15 residues. The method, 5' RACE with UMI labels, was used to prepare the TRB cDNA libraries. TCRdb re-analyzed the 5' RACE reads; it lists each CDR3 protein once, without DNA. The sample totals 90,000 to 150,000 distinct CDR3 sequences. The chain recombines TRBV12-3 or TRBV12-4 with TRBJ2-7; the TCRdb call, TRBD2, lacks DNA for checking. Sequenced material: naive CXCR3+ CD8+ T cells from blood. Subset described: CD45RO-CCR7+CD27+CD95- naive CD8+ T cells expressing CXCR3 (TNR3+). The sequence came from a human donor in good health. Some clones in this sample may be carry-over from other donors' samples. Here the CDR3 reads CASRGLAGGRYEQYF.